This T cell receptor beta chain was identified in a study of tumor and adjacent non-tumor tissue in lung cancer. Study-wide context: The cohort had about a dozen adenocarcinoma, 2 squamous cell and 1 small cell patients. Stage I to III disease affected approximately 11 men and roughly 5 women aged about 30 to 76. The study, taken as a whole, reports: Top 100 clones took a larger repertoire share in normal lung. Compared with tumor, normal lung showed significantly lower TCR diversity.

The template was RNA from unsorted bulk tissue. TCRbeta libraries were built with three rounds of nested PCR, modified from ARM-PCR. Each CDR3 protein gets one entry after TCRdb re-called the multiplex PCR reads with MiXCR. Here the sample spans approximately 90,000 distinct CDR3 sequences, 67% being singletons. Per the germline V gene, CDR1 is SGHAT and CDR2 is FQDESV (reference sequence). The CDR3 covers 14 residues. This clonotype was observed a single time. As yet, its antigen is unknown. Since no conserved phenylalanine or tryptophan closes the CDR3, a read error is the likely cause. Specimen: lung tumor tissue. V gene TRBV11-1 combines with J gene TRBJ2-5; D possibly corresponds to TRBD1 (5 bases). This receptor was identified in a man in his fifties or sixties with non-small cell lung cancer. The CDR3 sequence: CARSSGQGQETQYL. The CDR3 DNA reads TGTGCCAGGAGCTCCGGGCAGGGCCAAGAGACCCAGTACTTA.